Listed here are 16 T cell receptor beta chains from one sample, sequenced in a study of beta chain features in type 1 diabetes. Their recognized antigens are unknown. The sequenced template was cDNA made from the entire isolated RNA. TCRdb's table, derived via immunoSEQ multiplex PCR, lists solely in-frame clones and lacks some. The repertoire has 300,000 or so clones, 9.3% of them found once; the top ten carry roughly 0.99%. Study results and limitations: TCRB CDR3 length was moderately but significantly reduced in all four CD4+ subsets of Type 1 diabetes patients.

The sample comprised central memory CD4+ T cells from blood. These receptors were taken from a man aged 30 to 39 with type 1 diabetes.

In its sample, this clone was seen a few times. This chain uses TRBV6-5 with TRBJ1-1; 11 bases map to TRBD1. V lost 6 bases and J lost 3; bases outside the gene matches: 3. The CDR3 extends over 14 amino acids. Germline CDR1 reads MNHEY; CDR2 reads SVGAGI. In DNA form, the CDR3 reads TGTGCCAGCAGATGGGACAGGGGGGACACTGAAGCTTTCTTT. Its translation: CASRWDRGDTEAFF.

This clone turned up a few times. This chain uses TRBV5-1 with TRBJ1-1; D ambiguous. CDR3 length equals 15 residues. Trimming removed 4 bases from V and 1 base from J, with 14 bases in between. Germline assignment: CDR1 SGHRS and CDR2 YFSETQ. DNA for the CDR3: TGCGCCAGCAGCCCCGGGGTAGGGAGGAACACTGAAGCTTTCTTT. This gives the protein CASSPGVGRNTEAFF.

This clone was observed a few times. The V and J genes are TRBV6-5 and TRBJ1-1; D is unresolved. Trimming cost V 5 bases and J 3 bases, with 16 bases left between them. This CDR3 spans 15 amino acids. In germline, CDR1 is MNHEY, CDR2 SVGAGI. Here the CDR3 reads CASSTIRLGDTEAFF. DNA for the CDR3: TGTGCCAGCAGTACAATTAGGTTAGGAGACACTGAAGCTTTCTTT.

The V call is TRBV29-1, the J call TRBJ2-7; no definite D call. V was clipped by 6 bases and J by 2 bases, with 8 bases between them. Germline loops: CDR1 SQVTM, CDR2 ANQGSEA. This CDR3 contains 11 residues. The CDR3, as DNA: TGCAGCGTAGGTAGAACCTACGAGCAGTACTTC. Protein: CSVGRTYEQYF.

This clone was seen more than once but under ten times. This chain connects TRBV7-8 to TRBJ2-5, with D perhaps TRBD1 or TRBD2 (5 bases each). This CDR3 has 14 amino acids. Trimming shortened V by 1 base and J by 5 bases, and 11 bases separated the two germline ends. Per germline, CDR1 SGHVS and CDR2 FQNEAQ. DNA of the CDR3: TGTGCCAGCAGCTTAGGGCAGGGAGACGAGACCCAGTACTTC. It codes for CASSLGQGDETQYF.

This chain links TRBV11-3 with TRBJ2-1; 7 bases are a match to TRBD2. The CDR3 loop spans 16 amino acids. Germline trimming cut 4 bases from V and 3 bases from J; bases unmatched to any gene: 9. Germline CDR1 is SGHNT and CDR2 is YENEEA. This CDR3 reads CASSSRRSGDYNEQFF. The CDR3 DNA sequence: TGTGCCAGCAGCTCACGCCGAAGCGGGGACTACAATGAGCAGTTCTTC.

The sample holds many counts of this clone. The chain employs TRBV7-6 and TRBJ2-3, with a possible D match to TRBD2 (5 bases). The CDR3 extends over 12 amino acids. Between the trimmed V and J ends, which lost 5 bases and 4 bases, there was a span of 7 bases. The germline V gene encodes CDR1 SGHVS and CDR2 FNYEAQ. CDR3 sequence (DNA): TGTGCCAGCAGCCCCGGGGCAGATACGCAGTATTTT. As protein: CASSPGADTQYF.

There are a few counts of this clone. This chain uses TRBV28 with TRBJ1-1; 8 nucleotides line up with TRBD1. V was pared by 3 bases and J by 8 bases, with 14 bases of the junction left unmatched. Per germline, CDR1 MDHEN and CDR2 SYDVKM. This CDR3 is built from 16 residues. CDR3 protein: CASSFAPRDRRPEAFF. CDR3 DNA: TGTGCCAGCAGTTTTGCTCCTCGGGACAGGAGACCCGAAGCTTTCTTT.

The chain combines TRBV29-1 with TRBJ1-2; D is undetermined. Trimming took 7 bases from V and 8 from J, leaving 20 bases between them. Germline V gene sequence: CDR1 SQVTM, CDR2 ANQGSEA. This CDR3 has 13 residues. CDR3 protein: CSAEIGPGRGYTF. The CDR3, as DNA: TGCAGCGCCGAAATTGGACCGGGTCGGGGCTACACCTTC.

This clone has only a few counts. This chain uses TRBV7-2 with TRBJ1-2; 7 nucleotides align to TRBD1. V shed 1 base, J shed 4 bases, and the junction held 6 bases outside the gene matches. CDR3 size: 15 residues. Germline V gene sequence: CDR1 SGHTA, CDR2 FQGNSA. Here the CDR3 reads CASSLDPGTAYGYTF. The CDR3 DNA reads as TGTGCCAGCAGCTTAGATCCCGGGACAGCCTATGGCTACACCTTC.

This clone was counted only a few times. This chain uses TRBV10-3 with TRBJ2-6, with D perhaps TRBD2 (5 bases). Germline V gene sequence: CDR1 ENHRY, CDR2 SYGVKD. The CDR3 contains 14 residues. V was trimmed by 10 bases and J by 2 bases, leaving 12 bases between them. The CDR3 DNA sequence: TGTGCCACCAATTCCGGGGCTGGGGCCAACGTCCTGACTTTC. Translating gives CATNSGAGANVLTF.

This chain uses TRBV7-8 with TRBJ1-4, with 8 bases lining up with TRBD1. CDR1 and CDR2 from the germline V gene are SGHVS and FQNEAQ. Trimming removed 5 bases from V and 12 bases from J; junction bases left unmatched: 8. The CDR3 runs to 13 residues. The CDR3 nucleotides are TGTGCCAGCAGCCCTGGGACAGGAAGTGAACTGTTTTTT. The encoded protein is CASSPGTGSELFF.

The chain has TRBV28 and TRBJ1-2; TRBD1 matches 9 bases. Germline V gene lookup returns CDR1 MDHEN and CDR2 SYDVKM. The V gene end was trimmed by 6 bases and the J gene end by 8 bases; junction bases not matched to a gene: 16. The CDR3 totals 16 residues. The CDR3 sequence: CASSFFNPGQGGGYTF. CDR3 coding DNA: TGTGCCAGCAGCTTTTTCAATCCGGGACAGGGTGGCGGCTACACCTTC.

The chain couples TRBV15 to TRBJ2-2; D unresolved. The length of the CDR3 is 16 residues. Germline CDR1 reads LNHNV; CDR2 reads YYDKDF (reference sequence). Trimming stripped 1 base from V and 9 bases from J, with 18 bases between. CDR3: CATSRGADLIARELFF. The CDR3 coding sequence is TGTGCCACCAGCAGAGGTGCGGACCTGATCGCCCGGGAGCTGTTTTTT. Full variable domain (remainder filled in from reference TRBV15 and TRBJ2-2): DAMVIQNPRYQVTQFGKPVTLSCSQTLNHNVMYWYQQKSSQAPKLLFHYYDKDFNNEADTPDNFQSRRPNTSFCFLDIRSPGLGDTAMYLCATSRGADLIARELFFGEGSRLTVL.

The V call is TRBV15, the J call TRBJ2-3, with 11 nucleotides matching TRBD2. V lost 0 bases to trimming and J lost 5 bases; unmatched junction nucleotides: 10. Per germline, CDR1 LNHNV and CDR2 YYDKDF (reference sequence). There are 18 residues in the CDR3. The CDR3 sequence is CATSRDKGSGGAKDTQYF. The CDR3 DNA reads TGTGCCACCAGCAGAGATAAGGGTAGCGGGGGGGCAAAAGATACGCAGTATTTT. Supplemented by reference TRBV15 and TRBJ2-3, the full variable domain reads DAMVIQNPRYQVTQFGKPVTLSCSQTLNHNVMYWYQQKSSQAPKLLFHYYDKDFNNEADTPDNFQSRRPNTSFCFLDIRSPGLGDTAMYLCATSRDKGSGGAKDTQYFGPGTRLTVL.

This clone was picked up a small number of times. The chain carries TRBV7-8 and TRBJ1-3, with D perhaps matching TRBD1 (6 bases). Per the germline V gene, CDR1 is SGHVS and CDR2 is FQNEAQ. The CDR3 is made up of 15 amino acids. V lost 3 bases and J 0 bases, leaving 9 bases between the germline ends. CDR3 protein: CASSLTGGSGNTIYF. The CDR3 region has the DNA TGTGCCAGCAGCTTGACAGGCGGCTCTGGAAACACCATATATTTT.